A few counts support the clone carrying this T cell receptor beta chain. The antigen remains undetermined. This entry comes from a study of T cell responses to AZD1222 COVID-19 vaccine. Overall study findings and caveats: Spike was spanned by vaccine-associated CD4 TCRs, which were dominant at 160-218 and 743-854.

Germline CDR1 LNHDA, CDR2 SQIVND (reference sequence). The CDR3 contains 12 residues. V was pared by 10 bases and J by 4 bases, with 11 bases between. Assay used: immunoSEQ multiplex PCR; TCRdb lists only in-frame clones, some missing. The sample yields nearly 110,000 clones, nearly 90% seen once. The chain is built from TRBV19 and TRBJ1-3; a weak D match, TRBD1 (6 bases). Here the sequenced sample was peripheral blood, taken 28 days after the second AZD1222 dose. This receptor was obtained from an adult who received the AZD1222 COVID-19 vaccine. The DNA for the CDR3 is TGTGCCATAACAGGGCCCGGAAACACCATATATTTT. As protein: CAITGPGNTIYF. The full variable domain, completed using reference TRBV19 and TRBJ1-3, is DGGITQSPKYLFRKEGQNVTLSCEQNLNHDAMYWYRQDPGQGLRLIYYSQIVNDFQKGDIAEGYSVSREKKESFPLTVTSAQKNPTAFYLCAITGPGNTIYFGEGSWLTVV.